This TCR beta chain was recorded in a study of beta chain features in type 1 diabetes. This CDR3 contains 15 residues. Looked up from germline, CDR1 is SNHLY and CDR2 is FYNNEI. V lost 2 bases to trimming and J lost 8 bases; unmatched junction nucleotides: 9. This clone has a handful of counts. Sequenced material consisted of expressed TCRB transcripts (all of the isolated RNA was reverse transcribed). The protocol was immunoSEQ multiplex PCR, while the TCRdb copy is restricted to in-frame clones and leaves out a portion. Altogether approximately 300,000 clones are present, about 10% being singletons, with the ten largest covering more than 0.015%.

This sequence was found in a woman aged 25 to 45 in good health. The rearrangement uses TRBV2 and TRBJ2-1; the match to TRBD2 covers 7 bases. Sequencing used naive CD4+ T cells from blood. The CDR3 is CASSELAGGYDEQFF. The CDR3, as DNA: TGTGCCAGCAGTGAATTAGCGGGCGGTTATGATGAGCAGTTCTTC. The full variable domain, with the rest looked up from reference TRBV2 and TRBJ2-1, is EPEVTQTPSHQVTQMGQEVILRCVPISNHLYFYWYRQILGQKVEFLVSFYNNEISEKSEIFDDQFSVERPDGSNFTLKIRSTKLEDSAMYFCASSELAGGYDEQFFGPGTRLTVL.